Shown below are 8 T cell receptor beta chains from a single sample sequenced in a study of blood T cell repertoires in COVID-19. Measured with immunoSEQ multiplex PCR; TCRdb has only the in-frame clones, and not every one. Of 250,000 to 350,000 clones listed, around 87% were seen once; the top ten hold roughly 2.5%. The sequencing sample was made of PBMCs or T cells enriched from blood (not recorded which). Receptors originate from a woman under 30 who had recovered from COVID-19.

The chain joins TRBV28 to TRBJ2-2; D is perhaps TRBD2 (5 bases). The CDR3 extends over 15 amino acids. The germline V gene encodes CDR1 MDHEN and CDR2 SYDVKM. V was cut by 5 bases and J by 7 bases, with 17 bases left in between. The CDR3 sequence: CASSPGSLGVGELFF. The CDR3 DNA reads TGTGCCAGCAGTCCGGGATCACTAGGTGTCGGGGAGCTGTTTTTT.

The chain uses TRBV10-3 and TRBJ1-6; D call uncertain. Trimming stripped 3 bases from V and 9 bases from J, with 6 bases between. The CDR3 extends over 12 amino acids. Germline V gene data show CDR1 as ENHRY and CDR2 as SYGVKD. CDR3 DNA: TGTGCCATCAGTGATGAGCCTTCACCCCTCCACTTT. Amino acid sequence: CAISDEPSPLHF.

The chain is built from TRBV18 and TRBJ1-6; D might be TRBD1 (6 bases). V lost 1 base, J lost 6 bases, and 10 bases lay in between. This CDR3 contains 15 residues. Per germline, CDR1 KGHSH and CDR2 LQKENI. The CDR3 DNA reads TGTGCCAGCTCACCACTCCAGGGGTTTAATTCACCCCTCCACTTT. Its protein product is CASSPLQGFNSPLHF.

This chain joins TRBV28 and TRBJ2-2; TRBD1 matches at 10 bases. This CDR3 contains 16 residues. V shed 6 bases, J shed 7 bases, and the junction held 11 bases outside the gene matches. The germline CDR1 and CDR2 sequences are MDHEN and SYDVKM. CDR3 in DNA: TGTGCCAGCAGCAACGTCGACAGGGGGCCGAGCGGGGAGCTGTTTTTT. Translating gives CASSNVDRGPSGELFF.

The rearrangement links TRBV9 to TRBJ2-3; 9 bases fit TRBD2. The CDR3 covers 14 residues. J lost 4 bases, V lost 4 bases, and 4 bases had no gene match. CDR1 and CDR2 (germline): SGDLS, YYNGEE. For the CDR3, the DNA is TGTGCCAGCAGCACACGGACTAGCGCAGATACGCAGTATTTT. Translated: CASSTRTSADTQYF.

CDR3 in DNA: TGTGCCAGCAGCTTGAGTGGGAGCTCTGGAAACACCATATATTTT. It translates to CASSLSGSSGNTIYF. This sequence joins TRBV7-9 and TRBJ1-3, with D unclear. CDR3 length equals 15 residues. CDR1 and CDR2 (germline): SEHNR, FQNEAQ (reference sequence). The V end was cut by 3 bases, the J end by 0 bases, with 9 bases between.

The sample holds a few counts of this clone. This sequence joins TRBV7-9 and TRBJ1-5; 9 nucleotides line up with TRBD1. This CDR3 has 14 amino acids. Looked up from germline, CDR1 is SEHNR and CDR2 is FQNEAQ (reference sequence). V gave up 8 bases and J gave up 10 bases; unmatched junction bases: 12. CDR3 region: CASGGTGNLGPQHF. DNA of the CDR3: TGTGCCAGCGGCGGGACAGGGAATCTTGGACCCCAGCATTTT.

The chain uses TRBV4-2 and TRBJ2-1; TRBD2 agrees at 7 bases. Unmatched junction bases numbered 6, after V lost 5 bases and J lost 5 bases. Per the germline V gene, CDR1 is LGHNA and CDR2 is YNFKEQ. The CDR3 totals 14 residues. The CDR3 DNA sequence: TGTGCCAGCAGCGTACTAGCGACCGACAATGAGCAGTTCTTC. Protein: CASSVLATDNEQFF.